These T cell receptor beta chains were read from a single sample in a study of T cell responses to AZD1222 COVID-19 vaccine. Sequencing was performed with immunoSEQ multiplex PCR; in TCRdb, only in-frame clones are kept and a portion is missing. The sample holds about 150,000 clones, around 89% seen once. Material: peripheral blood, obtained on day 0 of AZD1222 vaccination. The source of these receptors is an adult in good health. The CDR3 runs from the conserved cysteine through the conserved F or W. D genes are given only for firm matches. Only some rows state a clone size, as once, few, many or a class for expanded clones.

CDR3 DNA: TGTGCCATCAGTGGGGACAGCCTTCTTAGGGGCTACACCTTC; CDR3 protein: CAISGDSLLRGYTF; D gene: TRBD1; J gene: TRBJ1-2; clone size: .; V gene: TRBV10-3
CDR3 DNA: TGTGCCAGCAGTTACTCGAGCAACAGGGGCGTAGGTCAGCCCCAGCATTTT; CDR3 protein: CASSYSSNRGVGQPQHF; D gene: TRBD1; J gene: TRBJ1-5; clone size: .; V gene: TRBV6-2/TRBV6-3
CDR3 DNA: TGTGCCAGCAGCCCCGCCGGGGATTACACCGGGGAGCTGTTTTTT; CDR3 protein: CASSPAGDYTGELFF; D gene: .; J gene: TRBJ2-2; clone size: .; V gene: TRBV3-1/TRBV3-2
CDR3 DNA: TGTGCCACCAGTGGGGGGCCGAAATACGAGCAGTACTTC; CDR3 protein: CATSGGPKYEQYF; D gene: .; J gene: TRBJ2-7; clone size: few; V gene: TRBV24-1
CDR3 DNA: TGTGCCAGCAGCGGCGGACAGGGCAGATATGGTAACTATGGCTACACCTTC; CDR3 protein: CASSGGQGRYGNYGYTF; D gene: TRBD1; J gene: TRBJ1-2; clone size: .; V gene: TRBV7-2
CDR3 DNA: TGTGCCAGCAGCCAAGAGCCCGGCCCGAACGAGCAGTTCTTC; CDR3 protein: CASSQEPGPNEQFF; D gene: .; J gene: TRBJ2-1; clone size: .; V gene: TRBV3-1/TRBV3-2
CDR3 DNA: TGTGCCAGTAGTCTGGGACAGGGAAAAACTGAAGCTTTCTTT; CDR3 protein: CASSLGQGKTEAFF; D gene: TRBD1; J gene: TRBJ1-1; clone size: .; V gene: TRBV19
CDR3 DNA: TGCAGCGTTGCAGCAGGGGCGTTTTTAGGTGAAAAACTGTTTTTT; CDR3 protein: CSVAAGAFLGEKLFF; D gene: .; J gene: TRBJ1-4; clone size: .; V gene: TRBV29-1
CDR3 DNA: TGTGCCAGCAGCCAAGATTTGGGACAGCTCTACAATGAGCAGTTCTTC; CDR3 protein: CASSQDLGQLYNEQFF; D gene: TRBD1; J gene: TRBJ2-1; clone size: .; V gene: TRBV14
CDR3 DNA: TGTGCCAGCACCGGGGCCAGCAATCAGCCCCAGCATTTT; CDR3 protein: CASTGASNQPQHF; D gene: .; J gene: TRBJ1-5; clone size: .; V gene: TRBV28
CDR3 DNA: TGTGCCAGCAGCCGATCGGACAAGTACACCGGGGAGCTGTTTTTT; CDR3 protein: CASSRSDKYTGELFF; D gene: .; J gene: TRBJ2-2; clone size: few; V gene: TRBV4-2
CDR3 DNA: TGTGCCTGGAGCCTCGATAGGTGGGGTTCCTACGAGCAGTACTTC; CDR3 protein: CAWSLDRWGSYEQYF; D gene: .; J gene: TRBJ2-7; clone size: once; V gene: TRBV30
CDR3 DNA: TGTGCCAGCAGCAAAAGAGAAGCCGGGACAGGGGACTACGAGCAGTACTTC; CDR3 protein: CASSKREAGTGDYEQYF; D gene: .; J gene: TRBJ2-7; clone size: .; V gene: TRBV21-1
CDR3 DNA: TGTGCCAGCAGTGCAAGGGGGACAGGGGGTTTGAAAAAACTGTTTTTT; CDR3 protein: CASSARGTGGLKKLFF; D gene: TRBD1; J gene: TRBJ1-4; clone size: .; V gene: TRBV6-1
CDR3 DNA: TGTGCCAGCAGCTTGATCGGAGGGACAGCGAACACCGGGGAGCTGTTTTTT; CDR3 protein: CASSLIGGTANTGELFF; D gene: .; J gene: TRBJ2-2; clone size: .; V gene: TRBV7-2
CDR3 DNA: TGTGCCAGCAGCTTACGGGGTTCAAACACCGGGGAGCTGTTTTTT; CDR3 protein: CASSLRGSNTGELFF; D gene: .; J gene: TRBJ2-2; clone size: .; V gene: TRBV7-2
CDR3 DNA: TGTGCCAGCTCACGCGGAAGGGGTGAAAAACTGTTTTTT; CDR3 protein: CASSRGRGEKLFF; D gene: .; J gene: TRBJ1-4; clone size: .; V gene: TRBV18
CDR3 DNA: TGTGCCAGCAGCCCCTTCCCGGGTGACAAAACTGAAGCTTTCTTT; CDR3 protein: CASSPFPGDKTEAFF; D gene: .; J gene: TRBJ1-1; clone size: .; V gene: TRBV28
CDR3 DNA: TGCAGATTGTTAGGACAGCTAGAAGCTTTCTTT; CDR3 protein: CRLLGQLEAFF; D gene: .; J gene: TRBJ1-1; clone size: .; V gene: TRBV20-1
CDR3 DNA: TGTGCCAGCAGCTTAGGTAGGGCAAATGAGCAGTTCTTC; CDR3 protein: CASSLGRANEQFF; D gene: .; J gene: TRBJ2-1; clone size: .; V gene: TRBV7-2
CDR3 DNA: TGCAGTGCTAGTGGTGACCTACTTGGAAACACCATATATTTT; CDR3 protein: CSASGDLLGNTIYF; D gene: .; J gene: TRBJ1-3; clone size: .; V gene: TRBV20-1
CDR3 DNA: TGTGCCAGCAGCCATGCGGGGGTCAGAGGCACCATATATTTT; CDR3 protein: CASSHAGVRGTIYF; D gene: .; J gene: TRBJ1-3; clone size: .; V gene: TRBV11-2
CDR3 DNA: TGTGCCAGCAGCCGGGACGGCTACCAAGAGACCCAGTACTTC; CDR3 protein: CASSRDGYQETQYF; D gene: .; J gene: TRBJ2-5; clone size: .; V gene: TRBV6-2/TRBV6-3
CDR3 DNA: TGTGCCAGCAGCTCCCCGACTAGCGGGAGTTCGAACACCGGGGAGCTGTTTTTT; CDR3 protein: CASSSPTSGSSNTGELFF; D gene: TRBD2; J gene: TRBJ2-2; clone size: few; V gene: TRBV7-9
CDR3 DNA: TGTGCCAGCAGCCCGACGGAACAGATGGGAGCTTTCTTT; CDR3 protein: CASSPTEQMGAFF; D gene: .; J gene: TRBJ1-1; clone size: .; V gene: TRBV7-8
CDR3 DNA: TGCGCCAGCAGCCCCGGGCCAGGGGGAGGTGGCTACACCTTC; CDR3 protein: CASSPGPGGGGYTF; D gene: TRBD1; J gene: TRBJ1-2; clone size: once; V gene: TRBV5-1
CDR3 DNA: TGTGCCACCCTAGAGACTAGCGGGAGCGTGGAGCAGTTCTTC; CDR3 protein: CATLETSGSVEQFF; D gene: TRBD2; J gene: TRBJ2-1; clone size: .; V gene: TRBV11-2
CDR3 DNA: TGTGCCTGGATCCCAGAATCGGCTAACTATGGCTACACCTTC; CDR3 protein: CAWIPESANYGYTF; D gene: .; J gene: TRBJ1-2; clone size: .; V gene: TRBV30
CDR3 DNA: TGTGCCAGCTCAGGTTCAACCGGGACAGGGGGCGTACAGTACTTC; CDR3 protein: CASSGSTGTGGVQYF; D gene: TRBD1; J gene: TRBJ2-7; clone size: .; V gene: TRBV18
CDR3 DNA: TGCGCCAGCAGCCAATTTCCGGGACAGACCTCTGGGGCCAACGTCCTGACTTTC; CDR3 protein: CASSQFPGQTSGANVLTF; D gene: TRBD1; J gene: TRBJ2-6; clone size: .; V gene: TRBV4-1
CDR3 DNA: TGCGCCAGCAGCTTGGAGGGACTCTATAATTCACCCCTCCACTTT; CDR3 protein: CASSLEGLYNSPLHF; D gene: .; J gene: TRBJ1-6; clone size: .; V gene: TRBV5-1
CDR3 DNA: TGCGCCAGCAGCTCCCGGGACTGGGGCTACGAGCAGTACTTC; CDR3 protein: CASSSRDWGYEQYF; D gene: .; J gene: TRBJ2-7; clone size: .; V gene: TRBV5-1
CDR3 DNA: TGTGCCAGCAGCCAAGGGGACTGGAGATTCCAAGAGACCCAGTACTTC; CDR3 protein: CASSQGDWRFQETQYF; D gene: .; J gene: TRBJ2-5; clone size: few; V gene: TRBV4-2
CDR3 DNA: TGTGCCAGTAGTAATGGGGCAGTCATGAACACTGAAGCTTTCTTT; CDR3 protein: CASSNGAVMNTEAFF; D gene: .; J gene: TRBJ1-1; clone size: .; V gene: TRBV19
CDR3 DNA: TGTGCCAGCAGGTCGGGTAGATGGCAGCCCCAGCATTTT; CDR3 protein: CASRSGRWQPQHF; D gene: .; J gene: TRBJ1-5; clone size: .; V gene: TRBV12-3/TRBV12-4
CDR3 DNA: TGCAGTGCTAGTCCTAGCGGCCGTAGCACAGATACGCAGTATTTT; CDR3 protein: CSASPSGRSTDTQYF; D gene: TRBD2; J gene: TRBJ2-3; clone size: .; V gene: TRBV20-1
CDR3 DNA: TGTGCCAGTAGGAAGACAGCGTATAGCAATCAGCCCCAGCATTTT; CDR3 protein: CASRKTAYSNQPQHF; D gene: .; J gene: TRBJ1-5; clone size: .; V gene: TRBV19
CDR3 DNA: TGCGCCAGCAGCTTTAACGGGATGAGCACAGATACGCAGTATTTT; CDR3 protein: CASSFNGMSTDTQYF; D gene: .; J gene: TRBJ2-3; clone size: once; V gene: TRBV5-1
CDR3 DNA: TGTGCCAGCAGTTTAGCAGGGCCTGGCTACACCTTC; CDR3 protein: CASSLAGPGYTF; D gene: .; J gene: TRBJ1-2; clone size: .; V gene: TRBV28
CDR3 DNA: TGTGCCCGGGGACCTGAAGCTTTCTTT; CDR3 protein: CARGPEAFF; D gene: .; J gene: TRBJ1-1; clone size: .; V gene: TRBV21-1
CDR3 DNA: TGTGCCAGCAGTTCGGGACAGAACTATGGCTACACCTTC; CDR3 protein: CASSSGQNYGYTF; D gene: TRBD1; J gene: TRBJ1-2; clone size: .; V gene: TRBV28
CDR3 DNA: TGTGCCAGCAGACAGGATAGCAATCAGCCCCAGCATTTT; CDR3 protein: CASRQDSNQPQHF; D gene: .; J gene: TRBJ1-5; clone size: .; V gene: TRBV6-6
CDR3 DNA: TGTGCCAGCAGCTTAGTCCTGGGTGACAATGAGCAGTTCTTC; CDR3 protein: CASSLVLGDNEQFF; D gene: .; J gene: TRBJ2-1; clone size: .; V gene: TRBV7-2
CDR3 DNA: TGTGCCAGCAGTTTCAGGGTCCTGGAGGGCCAGCATTTT; CDR3 protein: CASSFRVLEGQHF; D gene: .; J gene: TRBJ1-5; clone size: .; V gene: TRBV28
CDR3 DNA: TGTGCCAGCAGCTTGGCTACTCGGGGCGGGGAGCTGTTTTTT; CDR3 protein: CASSLATRGGELFF; D gene: .; J gene: TRBJ2-2; clone size: .; V gene: TRBV7-2
CDR3 DNA: TGTGCCAGCAGCTTAGGGGGGAATGAAAAACTGTTTTTT; CDR3 protein: CASSLGGNEKLFF; D gene: .; J gene: TRBJ1-4; clone size: .; V gene: TRBV7-9
CDR3 DNA: TGTGCCAGCAGTGAAGCGTCCCCGTCGAACGAGCAGTACTTC; CDR3 protein: CASSEASPSNEQYF; D gene: .; J gene: TRBJ2-7; clone size: .; V gene: TRBV6-1
CDR3 DNA: TGTGCCAGCAGCCCACGGGTGGACCGCTACGAGCAGTACTTC; CDR3 protein: CASSPRVDRYEQYF; D gene: .; J gene: TRBJ2-7; clone size: few; V gene: TRBV9
CDR3 DNA: TGCGCCAGCAGCTTCGACGCTAGCCCCGGGGAGCTGTTTTTT; CDR3 protein: CASSFDASPGELFF; D gene: .; J gene: TRBJ2-2; clone size: .; V gene: TRBV5-1
CDR3 DNA: TGTGCCAGCAGCAGCGGACAGGGGGAGGATACGCAGTATTTT; CDR3 protein: CASSSGQGEDTQYF; D gene: TRBD1; J gene: TRBJ2-3; clone size: .; V gene: TRBV11-3
CDR3 DNA: TGTGCCAGCAGCTTAGCCGTCATCGTCGGTGAAAAACTGTTTTTT; CDR3 protein: CASSLAVIVGEKLFF; D gene: .; J gene: TRBJ1-4; clone size: .; V gene: TRBV7-2
CDR3 DNA: TGTGCCAGCAGCGTCGACGGGACAGGGTACGAAAAACTGTTTTTT; CDR3 protein: CASSVDGTGYEKLFF; D gene: TRBD1; J gene: TRBJ1-4; clone size: .; V gene: TRBV7-9